This T cell receptor beta chain derives from a study of blood T cell repertoires in COVID-19 (dated by TCRdb to the early 2020s). At the level of the whole study: The collaborator samples originated in the United States, Italy and Spain and spanned the acute and convalescent phases of COVID-19. The material from the prospective study consisted of cDNA or gDNA derived from T cells, B-cell-depleted T cells, or PBMCs. The dataset comprised deeply sampled blood TCRbeta repertoires from subjects exposed to, actively infected with, or recovered from COVID-19. The repertoires were released in a freely available public database intended as a resource for research on the immune response to SARS-CoV-2. The samples were drawn from the first 160 participants of the ongoing ImmuneRACE study and from 1,254 subjects provided by 6 global collaborators. The sample metadata nearly always contained a de-identified subject ID, COVID-19 status, age in years and sex. HLA class I and class II types, where available, came from metadata supplied by the sample provider rather than from assay-based typing. Study-wide findings and limitations: How much clinical and demographic metadata was included differed by source and by participant, and the metadata was provided uncurated.

The CDR3 holds 13 amino acids from the cysteine to the phenylalanine. The DNA shown is the 39-base CDR3, in frame from base 1. Trimming takes 5 bases from V and 4 bases from J, and the germline ends sit 14 bases apart. CDR1 and CDR2 are drawn from the germline V gene: SQVTM, ANQGSEA. Each collaborating institution followed its own protocols to collect whole blood in K2EDTA tubes. For TCRbeta analysis, collaborators shipped samples as frozen whole blood, isolated PBMCs, or DNA extracted from either of those sample types. Comment on this clone: No cognate antigen has been identified for it. No per-base quality is available; no much larger clone lies one base away.

TCRbeta CDR3 regions were amplified from genomic DNA using the immunoSEQ Assay, a bias-controlled multiplex PCR. For the original study's pipeline: The number of nucleated cells in each sample was estimated from the amplification of reference gene primers within the assay. Sequence reads were collapsed and filtered to measure the absolute abundance of every unique TCRbeta CDR3 rearrangement. For each sample, productive Simpson clonality was calculated by taking the square root of Simpson's diversity index across productive rearrangements. In TCRdb, the immuneACCESS table is reduced to in-frame sequences with V and J assigned. These tables do not hold every clone; where another copy was compared, an unresolved V gene accounts for under half, and the others remain unexplained. Clonal size and the V and J genes are those of that table, whereas D and trimming came from the DNA. The sample contains around 94,000 clones, roughly 84% of them found a single time. Of the sample, around 4% is held by the ten largest clones.

The chain is assembled from TRBV29-1 and TRBJ1-1; the D segment cannot be called with confidence. Sequenced material: peripheral blood. The clonotype comes from a human donor in a cohort sampled during active COVID-19. CDR3 protein: CSVYRFLATEAFF. The DNA sequence follows: TGCAGCGTTTACAGATTCCTGGCCACTGAAGCTTTCTTT.